The present TCR beta chain was sequenced within a study of shared clonotypes between healthy human individuals. Study conclusions and caveats: Depth was large, yet rarefaction showed that sorted-subset sequencing was incomplete.

The V gene end was trimmed by 7 bases and the J gene end by 3 bases; junction bases not matched to a gene: 8. CDR1 and CDR2 from the germline V gene are SNHLY and FYNNEI. CDR3 length: 14 amino acids. Naive CD8 populations comprised CD45RO-negative cells positively selected for CCR7, excluding terminally differentiated effector memory CD45RA+ cells. This table comes from immunoSEQ multiplex PCR, and its TCRdb copy is limited to in-frame clones, with some not included. The table includes about 2 million clones, less than 95% detected once. This clone was recorded only once. What it recognizes is unknown.

The origin of this receptor is a man younger than 35 in good health. The sample was naive CD8+ T cells sorted from blood. The J gene is TRBJ2-7, the V gene TRBV2, with 8 nucleotides matching TRBD1. CDR3 sequence: CASKPGQDYYEQYF. CDR3 DNA: TGTGCCAGCAAACCGGGACAGGATTACTACGAGCAGTACTTC.